Presented here are 22 T cell receptor beta chains from one specimen sequenced in a study of prognosis after radiotherapy for stage I lung cancer. TCR beta CDR3 amplification from genomic DNA was performed by two-round multiplex PCR. Every TRBV and TRBJ gene had its own specific primer in first-round PCR. One entry per CDR3 protein, called by TCRdb with MiXCR from the multiplex PCR reads. This table has about 8,500 distinct CDR3 sequences, over 50% appearing once. Sequenced here: PBMCs, sampled before or after stereotactic body radiation therapy (not recorded which). The receptors derive from a donor over 45 with non-small cell lung cancer.

Notes on this clonotype: The likely explanation is a read error, given a far larger clone one base away. This chain's CDR3 is CASSMGIASYNEQFF. As DNA, the CDR3 is TGTGCCAGCAGTATGGGGATAGCTTCCTACAATGAGCAGTTCTTC. The genes are TRBV6-1 and TRBJ2-1; D ambiguous. Trimming stripped 5 bases from V and 1 base from J, with 12 bases between. The germline gives CDR1 MNHNS, CDR2 SASEGT. CDR3 length equals 15 residues.

The chain joins TRBV30 to TRBJ1-2, with a weak D call TRBD1 (6 bases). V lost 2 bases to trimming and J lost 7 bases, with 8 bases between them. CDR1 and CDR2 from the germline V gene are GTSNPN and SVGIG (reference sequence). CDR3 length equals 11 residues. In nucleotides, the CDR3 is TGTGCCTGGAGTAAAGGGGGTGGCTACACCTTC. It specifies CAWSKGGGYTF.

This clonotype is labeled medium-sized. V gene TRBV7-9 combines with J gene TRBJ2-2; D remains unclear. Germline V gene sequence: CDR1 SEHNR, CDR2 FQNEAQ (reference sequence). The CDR3 totals 13 residues. Deletions cut 4 bases from V and 0 bases from J, with 3 bases between. CDR3 sequence: CASSWANTGELFF. The CDR3 bases are TGTGCCAGCAGCTGGGCGAACACCGGGGAGCTGTTTTTT. Based on the CDR3 plus reference TRBV7-9 and TRBJ2-2, the full variable domain is DTGVSQNPRHKITKRGQNVTFRCDPISEHNRLYWYRQTLGQGPEFLTYFQNEAQLEKSRLLSDRFSAERPKGSFSTLEIQRTEQGDSAMYLCASSWANTGELFFGEGSRLTVL.

This clonotype ranks as medium-sized. The V and J genes are TRBV27 and TRBJ2-3; maybe TRBD2 (6 bases). The CDR3 runs 14 residues. V was cut by 8 bases and J by 2 bases, with 14 bases left in between. Germline-derived CDR1 and CDR2 are MNHEY and SMNVEV (reference sequence). The CDR3 region is CASGTLPLTDTQYF. The CDR3 coding sequence is TGTGCCAGCGGGACTTTACCACTCACAGATACGCAGTATTTT.

The V call is TRBV7-8, the J call TRBJ2-1; 8 positions agree with TRBD1. Germline CDR1 SGHVS, CDR2 FQNEAQ. The V and J ends lost 3 bases and 4 bases, in that order; junction bases with no gene match: 5. CDR3 length: 15 residues. CDR3 loop: CASSFPWTGYNEQFF. The CDR3 DNA is TGTGCCAGCAGCTTCCCCTGGACAGGGTACAATGAGCAGTTCTTC.

This chain uses TRBV6-2 or TRBV6-3 with TRBJ2-7; TRBD1 agrees at 9 bases. The CDR3 length is 14 residues. Unmatched junction bases numbered 9, after V lost 8 bases and J lost 4 bases. CDR1 is MNHEY and CDR2 is SVGEGT in the germline V gene. The CDR3 DNA is TGTGCCAGCGGAACACCGACAGGGGGATACGAGCAGTACTTC. Its protein is CASGTPTGGYEQYF.

The V gene is TRBV6-9, the J gene TRBJ1-2, with D tentatively TRBD1 (5 bases). CDR3 length: 11 residues. Germline assignment: CDR1 MNHGY and CDR2 SVAAGI. Deletions cut 4 bases from V and 8 bases from J, with 8 bases between. As DNA, the CDR3 is TGTGCCAGCAGTTCAGGGAGCGGCTACACCTTC. This codes for CASSSGSGYTF.

The chain uses TRBV2 and TRBJ2-3; 9 nucleotides agree with TRBD2. Losses at the gene ends were 6 bases for V and 0 bases for J; bases not matched to a gene: 7. CDR1 and CDR2 (germline): SNHLY, FYNNEI. The CDR3 consists of 16 residues. The CDR3 nucleotides are TGTGCCAGCAGGGGTGACACTAGCGGGAGCACAGATACGCAGTATTTT. Amino acid sequence: CASRGDTSGSTDTQYF.

With regard to this clonotype: Since a far larger clone is one base different, this is likely a read error. V is TRBV7-9 and J is TRBJ2-2; weak D call: TRBD2 (6 bases). Trimming pared 5 bases from V and 0 bases from J, leaving 16 bases between. The CDR3 is 17 residues long. In germline, CDR1 is SEHNR, CDR2 FQNEAQ (reference sequence). DNA of the CDR3: TGTGCCAGCAGCCCCCACTCTAGCGTCGCGAACACCGGGGAGCTGTTTTTT. It codes for CASSPHSSVANTGELFF.

This chain uses TRBV6-1 with TRBJ2-1; 7 nucleotides agree with TRBD2. Per germline, CDR1 MNHNS and CDR2 SASEGT. The CDR3 is made up of 15 amino acids. Trimming cost V 7 bases and J 7 bases; bases outside gene matches: 13. CDR3: CASKVGGPPVNEQFF. The CDR3, as DNA: TGTGCCAGCAAGGTGGGAGGGCCTCCGGTGAATGAGCAGTTCTTC.

By its share, this clonotype is medium-sized. The chain combines TRBV13 with TRBJ2-1, with 8 bases identical to TRBD2. V dropped 2 bases and J dropped 7; count of bases not matched to a gene: 16. CDR1 is PRHDT and CDR2 is FYEKMQ in the germline V gene (reference sequence). The CDR3 has 18 amino acids. This CDR3 reads CASSLYTMSGSLQNEQFF. DNA for the CDR3: TGTGCCAGCAGCTTATACACGATGAGCGGGAGTCTTCAAAATGAGCAGTTCTTC. Full variable domain (outside the CDR3, taken from reference TRBV13 and TRBJ2-1): AAGVIQSPRHLIKEKRETATLKCYPIPRHDTVYWYQQGPGQDPQFLISFYEKMQSDKGSIPDRFSAQQFSDYHSELNMSSLELGDSALYFCASSLYTMSGSLQNEQFFGPGTRLTVL.

The count of this clonotype is one. V is TRBV5-1 and J is TRBJ2-7, with D perhaps TRBD2 (7 bases). Germline assignment: CDR1 SGHRS and CDR2 YFSETQ. The CDR3 is made up of 16 amino acids. V was pared by 0 bases and J by 2 bases, with 15 bases between. CDR3 DNA sequence: TGCGCCAGCAGCTTGGTTGCGGGGGCGAGGACCTACGAGCAGTACTTC. Protein sequence: CASSLVAGARTYEQYF.

The chain is built from TRBV11-2 and TRBJ2-3; D is uncertain. This CDR3 has 14 residues. The V end was cut by 1 base, the J end by 0 bases, with 5 bases between. Per germline, CDR1 SGHAT and CDR2 FQNNGV. CDR3 DNA: TGTGCCAGCAGCTTAGTTCGTAGCACAGATACGCAGTATTTT. Protein sequence: CASSLVRSTDTQYF.

This clonotype has a count of ten or more. V usage is TRBV5-4 and J usage is TRBJ2-5, with D possibly TRBD2 on 5 matching bases. The V and J ends lost 4 bases and 3 bases respectively, with 19 bases between them. The CDR3 spans 16 residues. CDR1 and CDR2 (germline): SGHNT, YYREEE (reference sequence). CDR3 sequence reads: CASSTHLGVLKETQYF. The DNA for the CDR3 is TGTGCCAGCAGCACCCATTTGGGAGTTTTAAAAGAGACCCAGTACTTC.

This clonotype rates as medium-sized. The chain links TRBV20-1 to TRBJ1-6, with a tentative D call TRBD1 (5 bases). Germline loops: CDR1 DFQATT, CDR2 SNEGSKA (reference sequence). V lost 3 bases, J lost 0 bases, and 15 bases lay in between. The CDR3 is 17 amino acids. Here the CDR3 reads CSARGGGGSSYNSPLHF. DNA of the CDR3: TGCAGTGCTAGGGGGGGAGGCGGGAGCTCCTATAATTCACCCCTCCACTTT.

This clonotype was counted a few times. The CDR3 region is CASSYSDRSDTGELFF. CDR3 DNA: TGTGCCAGCAGTTACTCGGACAGGTCGGACACCGGGGAGCTGTTTTTT. V and J are TRBV6-2 or TRBV6-3 and TRBJ2-2; 7 nucleotides agree with TRBD1. V lost 0 bases and J lost 3; bases outside the gene matches: 4. The germline gives CDR1 MNHEY, CDR2 SVGEGT. CDR3 size: 16 residues.

The V and J genes are TRBV7-6 and TRBJ2-1; possible D gene TRBD1, 5 bases. The V and J ends lost 5 bases and 8 bases respectively, with 10 bases between them. Germline V lookup: CDR1 SGHVS, CDR2 FNYEAQ. The CDR3 runs 12 residues. Here the CDR3 reads CASSRQCYEQFF. CDR3 in DNA: TGTGCCAGCAGCCGACAGTGTTATGAGCAGTTCTTC.

Concerning this clonotype: This likely traces to a read error, being one base from a far larger clone. This chain joins TRBV6-1 and TRBJ2-5; TRBD2 aligns across 9 bases. This CDR3 contains 16 residues. The V gene end was trimmed by 3 bases and the J gene end by 3 bases; junction bases not matched to a gene: 8. The germline gives CDR1 MNHNS, CDR2 SASEGT. The CDR3 loop reads CASSDFGREGEETQYF. DNA of the CDR3: TGTGCCAGCAGTGATTTTGGGCGGGAGGGGGAAGAGACCCAGTACTTC.

This clonotype is medium-sized in the sample. The rearrangement joins TRBV11-3 to TRBJ2-7, with TRBD1 matching 10 bases. V lost 5 bases and J lost 6; bases outside the gene matches: 1. The CDR3 runs to 12 residues. Germline-derived CDR1 and CDR2 are SGHNT and YENEEA. Written as DNA, the CDR3 is TGTGCCAGCAGCGGGACAGGGGTCGAGCAGTACTTC. Translation: CASSGTGVEQYF.

This clonotype is labeled as medium-sized. CDR3 sequence: CASSPPRVGSPLHF. CDR3 coding DNA: TGTGCCAGCAGCCCCCCCCGGGTGGGTTCACCCCTCCACTTT. This chain connects TRBV7-9 to TRBJ1-6; D call uncertain. The CDR3 runs to 14 residues. Germline-derived CDR1 and CDR2 are SEHNR and FQNEAQ (reference sequence). With 5 bases removed from V and 9 bases from J, the gap between germline ends came to 14 bases.

The gene calls are TRBV12-3 or TRBV12-4 and TRBJ1-3; D gene uncertain. CDR3 length equals 11 residues. V lost 8 bases and J 5 bases, leaving 7 bases between the germline ends. The CDR3 spells CASGSRNTIYF. The DNA for the CDR3 is TGTGCCAGCGGGTCTCGAAACACCATATATTTT.

This clonotype ranks as medium-sized (0.01 to 0.1%). This chain links TRBV6-8 with TRBJ2-3, with 10 bases matching TRBD2. The CDR3 loop spans 15 amino acids. Germline CDR1 reads MNHGY; CDR2 reads SAAAGT. Losses at the gene ends were 5 bases for V and 5 bases for J; bases not matched to a gene: 7. This chain's CDR3 is CASSPLSGRIDTQYF. CDR3 DNA sequence: TGTGCCAGCAGTCCCCTTAGCGGGAGGATAGATACGCAGTATTTT.